This entry describes one T cell receptor (beta chain). In the original analysis: Cell counts per sample came from amplifying reference gene primers. The data were produced by immunoSEQ multiplex PCR, yet TCRdb's version contains in-frame clones alone and is incomplete. V, J and clone size were drawn from that table, and D and trimming were deduced from the DNA. This table holds approximately 210,000 clones, 88% found once. The data are from a study of blood T cell repertoires in COVID-19. Study-wide background: Acute and convalescent COVID-19 samples came from the United States, Italy and Spain. Nucleic acid was either cDNA or gDNA, and it came from T cells, B-cell-depleted T cells, or PBMCs.

This TCR came from a man between 65 and 80 years old with acute or convalescent COVID-19. The sequenced material came from peripheral blood.

The CDR3 spells CASSSPTWSSGRANEQFF. The CDR3 DNA reads TGTGCCAGCAGCTCGCCCACCTGGAGTAGCGGGAGGGCCAATGAGCAGTTCTTC. The rearrangement joins TRBV7-8 to TRBJ2-1, with TRBD2 matching over 11 bases. The trim removed 4 bases at V and 6 bases at J, leaving 14 bases unmatched. In germline, CDR1 is SGHVS, CDR2 FQNEAQ. This CDR3 contains 18 residues.